This T cell receptor (beta chain) was profiled in a study of T cells expressing NK-cell markers (dated by TCRdb to 2018 to 2021). For the wider study: TCR beta-chain repertoires were profiled in sorted CD3+CD56+NKG2C+, CD3+CD56+NKG2C- and CD3+CD56-NKG2C+ T-cell subsets from eight donors. Of the eight sequenced donors, seven were found to be HCMV-seropositive and one was found to be HCMV-seronegative. Randomly selected healthy volunteers, three men and five women, were used as the eight sequenced donors. Illumina HiSeq 2000/2500, MiSeq or NextSeq was used to sequence libraries as 2 x 150 bp reads. Findings and caveats that apply to the study as a whole: In roughly 6 donors, the dominant CD3+CD56+NKG2C+ clonotypes were among the top 10 CD8+ clonotypes and accounted for roughly 1.0-8% of CD8+ T cells. Whether the expanded NKG2C-expressing T cell clones were specific for HCMV antigens was left unclear. Those dominant clonotypes were again the most abundant among CD3+CD56-NKG2C+ cells in a handful of donors, at roughly 25-60.1%.

A commercial ELISA kit detecting HCMV-specific IgG in serum was used to determine HCMV serostatus. Peripheral blood mononuclear cells were isolated from blood by Ficoll density gradient centrifugation. The run used an Illumina HiSeq 2000. The TCR beta cDNA libraries were made using 5'RACE template switching, a step that added both a universal primer site and unique molecular identifiers. cDNA synthesis was primed from the TCR beta constant segment and was followed by two successive PCR amplification steps. The published analysis was carried out like this. Reads were demultiplexed and grouped by UMI with MIGEC, and clonotypes were assembled and quantified with MiTCR. To remove erroneous sequences, TCR cDNA sequences were retained only when supported by two or more reads. The tcR package was used for downstream repertoire analysis, and clonotypes were matched across fractions by CDR3 nucleotide sequence plus V segment. VDJmatch was used to annotate antigen specificity against VDJdb, with one amino acid substitution in CDR3 allowed. The reads went through TCRdb reprocessing, and each CDR3 protein sequence gets one entry with no DNA. TCRdb, rather than the study authors, made the V and J calls. The sample's records list about 460,000 distinct CDR3 sequences. The top ten clonotypes cover 1.4% of the sample.

Concerning this clonotype: Its antigen specificity is not known.

CDR3 length: 15 amino acids, cysteine to phenylalanine. No DNA was logged. The germline V gene supplies CDR1 MNHEY and CDR2 SVGAGI. The source of this sequence is a woman aged 45-65 years in good health. Donor details come from another sample of the same person, matched by shared clones. Recombination linked TRBV6-5 to TRBJ2-3; without DNA, the TCRdb call of TRBD2 cannot be checked. Sequencing used blood T cells: a sorted CD56 or NKG2C T cell subset, CD4+ or CD8+ T cells, or bulk PBMC T cells (not recorded which). The CDR3 region reads CASRISGRGADTQYF.